The source of this TCR beta chain is a study of CD8+CD57+ T cells in acquired aplastic anemia. Sequenced patients had shown CD8+CD57+ cell expansion by flow cytometry. The CDR3 spans 14 residues. Per germline, CDR1 SEHNR and CDR2 FQNEAQ (reference sequence). With 8 bases clipped from V and 5 bases from J, the junction kept 6 bases outside the gene matches. CDR3 and TCR beta VDJ profiling relied on a genomic DNA template. Using its own MiXCR run on the reads, TCRdb lists one record per CDR3 protein. This repertoire shows 180,000 or so distinct CDR3 sequences, approximately 52% found once; its top ten account for about 1.7%.

The clonotype was recovered from a human donor with aplastic anemia. The sequenced sample consisted of sorted CD4+, CD8+, or CD8+CD57+ T cells (not recorded which) from PBMCs. V and J are TRBV7-9 and TRBJ1-4, with TRBD1 matching 9 bases. CDR3 sequence reads: CASSRQGGNEKLFF. CDR3 in DNA: TGTGCCAGCTCCCGACAGGGGGGAAATGAAAAACTGTTTTTT.